A selection of T cell receptor beta chains follows, all from one sample in a study of post-analysis software for immune sequencing data. TCRdb independently ran MiXCR on the PCR reads; one entry per CDR3 protein. Among 750,000 to 900,000 distinct CDR3 sequences listed, around 45% were seen once. Sequenced sample: blood. The receptors come from a girl under 18 with multiple sclerosis. CDR3s include the opening cysteine and the closing phenylalanine or tryptophan. A D gene is named only where the DNA matches it firmly. Clone sizes are given selectively: once, few, many, or a class where the clone is expanded.

NA | TRBJ2-3 | NA | TRBV7-8 | TGTGCCAGCAGCTTAAACTACGCGCAGTATTTT | CASSLNYAQYF
TRBD2 | TRBJ2-3 | NA | TRBV2 | TGTGCCAACGGACTAGCGGCTAGCACAGATACGCAGTATTTT | CANGLAASTDTQYF
NA | TRBJ1-2 | few | TRBV7-9 | TGTGCCAGCAGCTTAGGGACATCAACGGAGAGCTACACCTTC | CASSLGTSTESYTF
NA | TRBJ2-7 | NA | TRBV7-6 | TGTGCCAGCAGCTTAGTGGGTAGCGAAAGCTCCTACGAGCAGTACTTC | CASSLVGSESSYEQYF
NA | TRBJ1-1 | NA | TRBV9 | TGTGCCAGCAGCGTAGGACCGCCGAACACTGAAGCTTTCTTT | CASSVGPPNTEAFF
NA | TRBJ2-2 | NA | TRBV6-4 | TGTGCCAGAAGGGGGAGGCCAGGGCCGAACACCGGGGAGCTGTTTTTT | CARRGRPGPNTGELFF
TRBD1 | TRBJ1-1 | few | TRBV9 | TGTGCCAGCAGCTCACAGGGGGCGGGTACTGAAGCTTTCTTT | CASSSQGAGTEAFF
NA | TRBJ2-1 | NA | TRBV10-3 | TGTGCCATCAGTGAGTCGGGGGGCCGATCGGGCTCCTACAATGAGCAGTTCTTC | CAISESGGRSGSYNEQFF
NA | TRBJ2-5 | NA | TRBV12-3/TRBV12-4 | TGTGCCAGCAGTCCCCGGGACGAAGAGACCCAGTACTTC | CASSPRDEETQYF
NA | TRBJ2-1 | NA | TRBV18 | TGTGCCAGCTCACCAGTCTGGGCAGCAGACAATGAGCAGTTCTTC | CASSPVWAADNEQFF
TRBD2 | TRBJ2-1 | NA | TRBV6-5 | TGTGCCAGCAGTTACTCGAGTAAGGCGGGAGCCCTCTCGACCTACAATGAGCAGTTCTTC | CASSYSSKAGALSTYNEQFF
TRBD2 | TRBJ2-3 | NA | TRBV20-1 | TGCAGTGCCAGGACTAGCCTCCGCACAGATACGCAGTATTTT | CSARTSLRTDTQYF
NA | TRBJ1-2 | few | TRBV5-1 | TGCGCCAGCAGCTTACCGGGTACTAACTATGGCTACACCTTC | CASSLPGTNYGYTF
NA | TRBJ2-1 | few | TRBV3-1 | TGTGCCAGCAGCCAAAAGTGGGGTGAGCAGTTCTTC | CASSQKWGEQFF
NA | TRBJ2-5 | NA | TRBV7-2 | TGTGCCAGCAGCCAGTACCGGGACACAGAGACCCAGTACTTC | CASSQYRDTETQYF
NA | TRBJ2-7 | NA | TRBV12-3/TRBV12-4 | TGTGCCAGTTCCCGGGGGAACTACGAGCAGTACTTC | CASSRGNYEQYF
NA | TRBJ1-2 | NA | TRBV27 | TGTGCCAGCAGTTCCTACCCCAGCTATGGCTACACCTTC | CASSSYPSYGYTF
TRBD2 | TRBJ2-1 | few | TRBV11-1 | TGTGCCAGCGTTTCGGGGACTAGCGCGTCGAATGAGCAGTTCTTC | CASVSGTSASNEQFF
TRBD2 | TRBJ2-1 | NA | TRBV12-3/TRBV12-4 | TGTGCCAGCTGTCGTACGGGAGGGGGTGGGCAGTTCTTC | CASCRTGGGGQFF
TRBD1 | TRBJ2-4 | few | TRBV10-3 | TGTGCCATCAGCAAAAACCGGGACAGGGGGCGGCGAGAGCAGTACTTC | CAISKNRDRGRREQYF
NA | TRBJ2-1 | NA | TRBV11-2 | TGTGCCAGCAGCCCCACAGGGATTTCCTACAATGAGCAGTTCTTC | CASSPTGISYNEQFF
NA | TRBJ2-3 | few | TRBV5-5 | TGTGCCAGCAGCTTGGACCCTGGACCAGATACGCAGTATTTT | CASSLDPGPDTQYF
NA | TRBJ2-7 | NA | TRBV27 | TGTGCCAGCGGTAAGGGGTACGAGCAGTACTTC | CASGKGYEQYF
NA | TRBJ2-5 | NA | TRBV20-1 | TGCAGTGCTAGAGATGACCCAGGGAAAGAGACCCAGTACTTC | CSARDDPGKETQYF
NA | TRBJ2-3 | NA | TRBV9 | TGTGCCAGCAGCGTAGTTAGCGAACCACACGCAGATACGCAGTATTTT | CASSVVSEPHADTQYF
TRBD1 | TRBJ1-2 | NA | TRBV10-3 | TGTGCCATCAGTGGCGAGGACAGGGACTACCTTTTGGGCTATGGCTACACCTTC | CAISGEDRDYLLGYGYTF
TRBD2 | TRBJ2-3 | NA | TRBV7-9 | TGTGCCAGCAGCATTAGCGGGAGTAGCACAGATACGCAGTATTTT | CASSISGSSTDTQYF
NA | TRBJ2-6 | many | TRBV5-1 | TGCGCCAGCAGCTTTAATGGGGGCCTGCGCTCTGGGGCCAACGTCCTGACTTTC | CASSFNGGLRSGANVLTF
TRBD1 | TRBJ2-5 | NA | TRBV24-1 | TGTGCCACCAGTGACCAGACAGGGGGCTCGGAGACCCAGTACTTC | CATSDQTGGSETQYF
NA | TRBJ1-5 | few | TRBV2 | TGTGCCAGCAGTGAAGTCGTGCGGCAGCCCCAGCATTTT | CASSEVVRQPQHF
NA | TRBJ2-7 | few | TRBV7-6 | TGCGCCAGCAGCCAAGGACGGGACTACGAGCAGTACTTC | CASSQGRDYEQYF
TRBD2 | TRBJ2-3 | few | TRBV7-3 | TGTGCCAGCAGCTTAAATCCTAGCGGGAGCACAGATACGCAGTATTTT | CASSLNPSGSTDTQYF
NA | TRBJ1-6 | few | TRBV20-1 | TGCAGTGCTAGGGTGGACGGAACTAATTCACCCCTCCACTTT | CSARVDGTNSPLHF
NA | TRBJ1-2 | NA | TRBV10-3 | TGTGCCATCAGTGGTGACGTCCTGGGAGGCTACACCTTC | CAISGDVLGGYTF
TRBD2 | TRBJ2-1 | NA | TRBV12-3/TRBV12-4 | TGTGCCAGCAGGCGATTTCCGGGACTAGCGGGAAGTGAGCAGTTCTTC | CASRRFPGLAGSEQFF
TRBD2 | TRBJ2-1 | NA | TRBV28 | TGTGCCAGCACCTTGGGACTAGCGGGAGCGACGTTCTTC | CASTLGLAGATFF
TRBD2 | TRBJ2-1 | NA | TRBV7-2 | TGTGCCAGCAGCACTAGCGGGAGCTCCTACAATGAGCAGTTCTTC | CASSTSGSSYNEQFF
NA | TRBJ2-2 | once | TRBV20-1 | TGCAGTGCTAGGGCCCGGGATACGATCACCGGGGAGCTGTTTTTT | CSARARDTITGELFF
TRBD1 | TRBJ2-7 | NA | TRBV20-1 | TGCAGTGCCAGATCAGGGGGTCGGGAATACGAGCAGTACTTC | CSARSGGREYEQYF
NA | TRBJ1-2 | few | TRBV25-1 | TGTGCCAGCAGCGTAACAAGGAGCTATGGCTACACCTTC | CASSVTRSYGYTF
TRBD1 | TRBJ1-2 | few | TRBV27 | TGTGCCAGCAGTTTAGACAGGGCCCGTGGCTACACCTTC | CASSLDRARGYTF
NA | TRBJ2-7 | few | TRBV7-9 | TGTGCCAGCAGCTCTACGGGGAACTACGAGCAGTACTTC | CASSSTGNYEQYF
NA | TRBJ2-3 | NA | TRBV7-9 | TGTGCCAGCCCAGTCGGAGGCGGGTCCACAGATACGCAGTATTTT | CASPVGGGSTDTQYF
TRBD1 | TRBJ2-7 | NA | TRBV12-5 | TGTGCTAGTGGTCGGGGGACAGGGGAGACCAACGAGCAGTACTTC | CASGRGTGETNEQYF
TRBD1 | TRBJ2-1 | many | TRBV5-1 | TGTGCCAGCAGCTTAGGACAGGGGGCCTACAATGAGCAGTTCTTC | CASSLGQGAYNEQFF